This is a list of T cell receptor beta chains from one sample in a study of T cell responses to AZD1222 COVID-19 vaccine. Produced via immunoSEQ multiplex PCR; TCRdb's table is partial and in-frame only. This table holds 150,000 to 200,000 clones, 90% found once. The sequencing used peripheral blood, collected on day 0 of AZD1222 vaccination. The receptor source for this set is an adult in good health. CDR3s include the opening cysteine and the closing phenylalanine or tryptophan. The D gene is left open where the match is weak. Clone size is not always given. Where it is, it says once, few, many or a class for expanded clones.

>TRBV6-1|-|17|TRBJ2-7|-
CASSVDSGPGTLGEQYF
TGTGCCAGCAGTGTAGACTCAGGGCCAGGGACTTTGGGCGAGCAGTACTTC
>TRBV4-1|-|14|TRBJ1-1|-
CASSLPTRTTEAFF
TGCGCCAGCAGCCTTCCGACCCGAACAACTGAAGCTTTCTTT
>TRBV6-5|-|13|TRBJ2-7|TRBD1
CASSSTGGAEQYF
TGTGCCAGCAGTTCGACAGGGGGCGCCGAGCAGTACTTC
>TRBV5-6|-|14|TRBJ1-4|-
CASTIPSREEKLFF
TGTGCCAGCACCATTCCCTCCAGGGAGGAAAAACTGTTTTTT
>TRBV7-6|-|17|TRBJ2-6|-
CASSLAGRGSGANVLTF
TGTGCCAGCAGCTTAGCAGGGAGGGGGTCTGGGGCCAACGTCCTGACTTTC
>TRBV5-4|-|14|TRBJ2-5|-
CASSRGTDQETQYF
TGTGCCAGCAGCCGCGGGACAGACCAAGAGACCCAGTACTTC
>TRBV6-2/TRBV6-3|-|13|TRBJ1-2|TRBD1
CASSFGTGYGYTF
TGTGCCAGCAGTTTCGGGACAGGCTATGGCTACACCTTC
>TRBV13|few|16|TRBJ2-3|TRBD2
CASSPNRGGLANTQYF
TGTGCCAGCAGCCCAAATCGGGGGGGTCTTGCAAATACGCAGTATTTT
>TRBV10-3|-|12|TRBJ2-1|TRBD1
CAISPTGNEQFF
TGTGCCATCAGCCCGACAGGGAATGAGCAGTTCTTC
>TRBV21-1|-|16|TRBJ2-7|-
CASSKEEPGAVEKQYF
TGTGCCAGCAGCAAAGAAGAGCCAGGAGCCGTGGAAAAGCAGTACTTC
>TRBV7-3|-|15|TRBJ2-1|TRBD2
CASSLSGGLGNEQFF
TGTGCCAGCAGTCTCAGCGGGGGCCTGGGAAATGAGCAGTTCTTC
>TRBV4-1|once|15|TRBJ2-7|-
CASSQVGGPSYEQYF
TGCGCCAGCAGCCAAGTGGGGGGGCCCTCCTACGAGCAGTACTTC
>TRBV7-6|-|16|TRBJ2-1|TRBD1
CASSLPGTGENNEQFF
TGTGCCAGCAGCTTACCCGGGACAGGAGAGAACAATGAGCAGTTCTTC
>TRBV18|-|16|TRBJ2-7|TRBD2
CASSPPSGGLSYEQYF
TGTGCCAGCTCACCCCCTAGCGGGGGACTTTCCTACGAGCAGTACTTC
>TRBV19|-|16|TRBJ1-3|TRBD1
CASSEPTGLSGNTIYF
TGTGCCAGTAGTGAACCGACAGGGCTCTCTGGAAACACCATATATTTT
>TRBV5-4|-|13|TRBJ2-7|-
CASSWGDSYEQYF
TGTGCCAGCAGCTGGGGGGACTCCTACGAGCAGTACTTC
>TRBV9|-|16|TRBJ1-1|-
CASSIQEGGMNTEAFF
TGTGCCAGCAGCATACAGGAGGGGGGAATGAACACTGAAGCTTTCTTT
>TRBV11-1|-|13|TRBJ2-7|-
CASSPERAYEQYF
TGTGCCAGCAGCCCCGAGAGGGCCTACGAGCAGTACTTC
>TRBV27|-|15|TRBJ1-1|TRBD1
CASSSGQGIDTEAFF
TGTGCCAGCAGTTCCGGACAGGGAATAGACACTGAAGCTTTCTTT
>TRBV9|once|13|TRBJ1-1|TRBD1
CASSPWTGTEAFF
TGTGCCAGCAGCCCGTGGACAGGGACTGAAGCTTTCTTT
>TRBV6-5|once|15|TRBJ2-7|-
CASSYMREPQYEQYF
TGTGCCAGCAGTTACATGCGAGAGCCTCAGTACGAGCAGTACTTC
>TRBV21-1|-|14|TRBJ2-7|-
CASSKKGLRNEQYF
TGTGCCAGCAGCAAGAAGGGGCTTAGGAACGAGCAGTACTTC
>TRBV19|-|12|TRBJ1-5|-
CASNPPGQPQHF
TGTGCCAGTAATCCGCCAGGGCAGCCCCAGCATTTT
>TRBV6-1|-|14|TRBJ1-1|TRBD1
CASSEARTGSEAFF
TGTGCCAGCAGTGAAGCTAGGACAGGGAGTGAAGCTTTCTTT
>TRBV4-2|-|14|TRBJ1-2|TRBD1
CASSQDRLRDRGTF
TGTGCCAGCAGCCAAGATCGGCTTCGGGACAGGGGAACCTTC
>TRBV4-3|-|15|TRBJ2-7|TRBD2
CASSQNGLAGYEQYF
TGCGCCAGCAGCCAAAACGGACTAGCGGGCTACGAGCAGTACTTC
>TRBV23-1|-|18|TRBJ2-7|-
CASSPKNPGPQVSYEQYF
TGCGCCAGCAGTCCGAAGAACCCCGGGCCCCAAGTCTCCTACGAGCAGTACTTC
>TRBV12-3/TRBV12-4|-|13|TRBJ1-6|-
CASRVSGASPLHF
TGTGCCAGCAGGGTATCCGGGGCCTCACCCCTCCACTTT
>TRBV7-2|-|14|TRBJ2-7|TRBD2
CASSWGGGAYEQYF
TGTGCCAGCTCATGGGGCGGGGGGGCCTACGAGCAGTACTTC
>TRBV30|-|15|TRBJ1-6|-
CAWSVKLGRNSPLHF
TGTGCCTGGAGTGTTAAGCTTGGGCGAAATTCACCCCTCCACTTT
>TRBV29-1|-|15|TRBJ1-2|TRBD1
CSVEGTGSQIGGYTF
TGCAGCGTTGAAGGGACAGGGAGTCAAATCGGGGGCTACACCTTC
>TRBV7-7|-|15|TRBJ2-1|TRBD1
CASSAGQDPYNEQFF
TGTGCCAGCAGCGCAGGACAGGATCCCTACAATGAGCAGTTCTTC
>TRBV10-3|-|12|TRBJ2-1|-
CAISDSSDEQFF
TGTGCCATCAGTGACTCTTCGGATGAGCAGTTCTTC
>TRBV6-5|-|14|TRBJ2-3|-
CASSYGGGTDTQYF
TGTGCCAGCAGTTACGGAGGGGGAACAGATACGCAGTATTTT
>TRBV9|-|14|TRBJ1-1|-
CASSVDGRNTEAFF
TGTGCCAGCAGCGTAGATGGACGGAACACTGAAGCTTTCTTT
>TRBV3-1/TRBV3-2|-|17|TRBJ2-2|-
CASSVPSRGRNTGELFF
TGTGCCAGCAGCGTTCCAAGTCGGGGTAGGAACACCGGGGAGCTGTTTTTT
>TRBV5-1|-|14|TRBJ1-1|-
CASSPEGRNTEAFF
TGCGCCTCCTCGCCCGAGGGGCGGAACACTGAAGCTTTCTTT
>TRBV2|-|14|TRBJ1-2|-
CASSGQGRLSGYTF
TGTGCCAGCAGTGGGCAGGGAAGGCTAAGTGGCTACACCTTC
>TRBV21-1|-|17|TRBJ2-7|-
CASLSTGRLPVSYEQYF
TGTGCCAGCCTGAGCACAGGGCGGTTGCCCGTCTCCTACGAGCAGTACTTC
>TRBV3-1/TRBV3-2|-|17|TRBJ2-6|-
CASSPWGRHSGANVLTF
TGTGCCAGCAGTCCGTGGGGCAGACACTCTGGGGCCAACGTCCTGACTTTC
>TRBV7-3|-|14|TRBJ2-3|-
CASSLIGGTDTQYF
TGTGCCAGCAGCTTAATTGGGGGGACAGATACGCAGTATTTT
>TRBV5-4|-|14|TRBJ2-7|TRBD2
CASSFGSGVLEQYF
TGTGCCAGCAGCTTTGGGAGCGGGGTTTTGGAGCAGTACTTC
>TRBV18|-|14|TRBJ1-2|TRBD1
CASSPDRGLYGYTF
TGTGCCAGCTCACCAGACAGGGGCCTCTATGGCTACACCTTC
>TRBV2|once|13|TRBJ1-1|TRBD1
CASRLTGGTEAFF
TGTGCCAGCAGGCTTACAGGGGGCACTGAAGCTTTCTTT
>TRBV6-4|few|13|TRBJ2-1|TRBD2
CASSSGGANEQFF
TGTGCCAGCAGTAGCGGGGGGGCCAATGAGCAGTTCTTC
>TRBV7-6|-|15|TRBJ1-1|TRBD1
CASSILGTGTTEAFF
TGTGCCAGCAGCATTCTCGGGACAGGGACCACTGAAGCTTTCTTT
>TRBV15|few|14|TRBJ2-2|TRBD1
CATTRDRVGGELFF
TGTGCCACCACCAGGGACAGGGTTGGCGGGGAGCTGTTTTTT
>TRBV19|-|14|TRBJ2-5|TRBD1
CASSMGQGLETQYF
TGTGCCAGTAGTATGGGACAGGGCTTGGAGACCCAGTACTTC
>TRBV29-1|once|13|TRBJ1-1|TRBD1
CSVTGQLNTEAFF
TGCAGCGTGACGGGACAGCTGAACACTGAAGCTTTCTTT
>TRBV6-5|-|15|TRBJ1-1|TRBD1
CASSARGQVNTEAFF
TGTGCCAGCAGCGCCCGGGGACAGGTGAACACTGAAGCTTTCTTT
>TRBV30|-|14|TRBJ1-5|-
CAWSKQASNQPQHF
TGTGCCTGGAGTAAACAGGCCAGCAATCAGCCCCAGCATTTT
>TRBV5-1|once|20|TRBJ2-2|TRBD2
CASSHPGLQLPGKSTGELFF
TGCGCCAGCAGCCATCCGGGACTACAACTCCCAGGGAAGAGCACCGGGGAGCTGTTTTTT
>TRBV2|-|14|TRBJ2-7|-
CASLLAGSKGEQYF
TGTGCCAGCCTACTCGCCGGGTCGAAGGGCGAGCAGTACTTC
>TRBV10-3|-|13|TRBJ2-7|-
CATTQASLHEQYF
TGTGCCACCACACAAGCGTCTCTCCACGAGCAGTACTTC